This T cell receptor (beta chain) was captured in a study of OX40 agonist ivuxolimab in advanced cancers. The wider study: Partial responses were observed in three patients, of whom one had hepatocellular carcinoma and two had cutaneous melanoma.

V shed 1 base, J shed 5 bases, and the junction held 8 bases outside the gene matches. This CDR3 region has 15 residues. Germline assignment: CDR1 SGDLS and CDR2 YYNGEE. Produced via immunoSEQ multiplex PCR; TCRdb's table is partial and in-frame only. Among tens of thousands of clones listed, just over 85% were seen once. This clone was counted once. Sequenced material: CD4+ or CD8+ T cells sorted from blood, taken in a trial of the OX40 agonist ivuxolimab. The TCR sequence derives from an adult with an advanced solid tumor such as melanoma, head and neck, liver or kidney cancer. The chain is built from TRBV9 and TRBJ1-1, with 7 bases that match TRBD1. CDR3 bases: TGTGCCAGCAGCGTAACGGGCAGGGGGGAGACTGAAGCTTTCTTT. Protein sequence: CASSVTGRGETEAFF.